Here is one TCR beta chain with its context. What it binds is unknown. The same CDR3 is also encoded by other DNA sequences in this sample. The entry originates in a study of cytomegalovirus exposure and HLA in healthy donors. Study summary: Out of about 179 million T cells, an earlier analysis found fewer than 140 million unique TCR beta sequences in total. Overall study findings and caveats: After further analysis at a later stage, roughly 16,000 TCR beta sequences were associated with HLA alleles at 0.05 false discovery rate.

Trimming removed 3 bases from V and 7 bases from J; junction bases left unmatched: 4. Germline values: CDR1 SGHNT, CDR2 YYREEE (reference sequence). This CDR3 has 15 amino acids. It was with 60 Vbeta and 13 Jbeta primers that the PCR ran. Only in-frame clones appear in the TCRdb table, and some are missing; sequencing was by immunoSEQ multiplex PCR. The sample records about 300,000 clones, roughly 89% being singletons. Sequencing was carried out using PBMCs. The clonotype comes from a man aged 40-49 years in good health and CMV-seropositive. This chain uses TRBV5-4 with TRBJ2-1; 13 bases line up with TRBD2. CDR3 protein: CASSSGLAGVNEQFF. DNA of the CDR3: TGTGCCAGCAGCTCTGGACTAGCGGGAGTTAATGAGCAGTTCTTC.